This record covers a single T cell receptor beta chain. An end of the junction differs from the germline gene, which may be a read error. The CDR3 is 16 residues long. CDR1 and CDR2 (germline): SGHRS, YFSETQ. This sample was taken from a study of cytomegalovirus exposure and HLA in healthy donors. PCR primers comprised 60 Vbeta and 13 Jbeta primers. Profiled with immunoSEQ multiplex PCR; TCRdb holds only in-frame clones, not every one. In the table there are about 140,000 clones, around 80% of which are singletons. This receptor was taken from a man between 50 and 59 years old in good health and CMV-seronegative. The rearrangement uses TRBV5-1 and TRBJ2-7; 16 bases align to TRBD2. The sample consisted of PBMCs. The CDR3 region is CASSTGTSGGEYGQYF. For the CDR3, the DNA is TGCGCCAGCAGCACGGGGACTAGCGGGGGGGAATACGGGCAGTACTTC.